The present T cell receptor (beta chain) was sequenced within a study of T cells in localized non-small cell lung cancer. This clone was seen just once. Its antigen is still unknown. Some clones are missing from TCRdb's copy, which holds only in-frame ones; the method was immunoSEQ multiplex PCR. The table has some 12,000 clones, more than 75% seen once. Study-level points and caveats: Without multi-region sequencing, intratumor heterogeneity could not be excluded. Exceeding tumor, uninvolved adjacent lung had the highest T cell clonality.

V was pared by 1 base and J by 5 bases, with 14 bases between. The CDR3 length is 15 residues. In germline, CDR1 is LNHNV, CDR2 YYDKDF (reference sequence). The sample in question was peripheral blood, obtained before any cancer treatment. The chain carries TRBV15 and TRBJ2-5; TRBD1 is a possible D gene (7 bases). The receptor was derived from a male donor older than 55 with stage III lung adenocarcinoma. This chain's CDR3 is CATSRAPGGRETQYF. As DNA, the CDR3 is TGTGCCACCAGCAGAGCTCCAGGGGGGCGCGAGACCCAGTACTTC.